These 19 T cell receptor beta chains originate from one sample sequenced in a study of cytomegalovirus exposure and HLA in healthy donors. Primers: 60 Vbeta forward and 13 Jbeta reverse. TCRdb's copy holds only in-frame clones and misses some; the assay was immunoSEQ multiplex PCR. This sample has 150,000 to 200,000 clones; 60% to 80% occur once, and the top ten carry less than 5%. The sample was PBMCs. All receptors come from a male donor in good health and CMV-seronegative.

The chain couples TRBV6-5 to TRBJ2-2, with 7 bases lining up with TRBD1. This CDR3 comprises 15 residues. V dropped 6 bases and J dropped 4; count of bases not matched to a gene: 8. In germline, CDR1 is MNHEY, CDR2 SVGAGI. This CDR3 is CASRRQGRVTGELFF. The CDR3, as DNA: TGTGCCAGCAGACGACAGGGAAGGGTCACCGGGGAGCTGTTTTTT.

This clone was observed a few times. V and J are TRBV28 and TRBJ2-1; TRBD2 might be the D (6 bases). The V gene's germline CDR1 is MDHEN and CDR2 SYDVKM. V gave up 8 bases and J gave up 9 bases, with 20 bases separating them. The CDR3 covers 14 residues. CDR3 nucleotide sequence: TGTGCCAGCTCTACATACCGGGACTTCGGTGAGCAGTTCTTC. Encoded protein: CASSTYRDFGEQFF.

This clone is a singleton in its sample. The V and J genes are TRBV7-9 and TRBJ1-1; tentative D call: TRBD1 (5 bases). CDR1 and CDR2 (germline): SEHNR, FQNEAQ (reference sequence). V shed 1 base and J shed 5 bases, with 14 bases lying between them. This CDR3 comprises 15 residues. The CDR3 protein is CASSLVAGLATEAFF. The CDR3 DNA reads TGTGCCAGCAGCTTAGTGGCAGGGCTGGCAACTGAAGCTTTCTTT.

CDR3 DNA: TGTGCCAGTAGTATCGAGGTCCGCACCACTGAAGCTTTCTTT. This gives the protein CASSIEVRTTEAFF. The J gene is TRBJ1-1, the V gene TRBV19; unclear D gene. This CDR3 is built from 14 residues. V was trimmed by 3 bases and J by 4 bases, leaving 12 bases between them. Germline CDR1 reads LNHDA; CDR2 reads SQIVND (reference sequence).

The rearrangement uses TRBV6-5 and TRBJ1-5; 9 positions match TRBD1. This CDR3 is built from 15 residues. The junction had 9 bases not matched to a gene; V was cut back by 7 bases and J by 5 bases. The germline gives CDR1 MNHEY, CDR2 SVGAGI. The chain's CDR3 is CASKLQGAGHQPQHF. The CDR3 DNA reads TGTGCCAGCAAGCTACAGGGGGCAGGTCATCAGCCCCAGCATTTT.

This chain links TRBV6-1 with TRBJ2-5; D is perhaps TRBD1 (5 bases). Germline CDR1 reads MNHNS; CDR2 reads SASEGT. Trimming pared 7 bases from V and 7 bases from J, leaving 16 bases between. CDR3 length equals 13 residues. The CDR3 DNA reads TGTGCCAGCACCAAAGGACAACCTCGGACCCAGTACTTC. Its protein product is CASTKGQPRTQYF.

The V and J genes are TRBV18 and TRBJ2-3; TRBD2 agrees at 10 bases. From germline, CDR1 is KGHSH and CDR2 LQKENI. J gave up 4 bases and V 1 base, and 2 bases lay outside the gene matches. The CDR3 has 15 residues. Here the CDR3 DNA reads TGTGCCAGCTCACCACTAGCGGGAGGATCAGATACGCAGTATTTT. It specifies CASSPLAGGSDTQYF. The full variable domain, rest sourced from reference TRBV18 and TRBJ2-3, is NAGVMQNPRHLVRRRGQEARLRCSPMKGHSHVYWYRQLPEEGLKFMVYLQKENIIDESGMPKERFSAEFPKEGPSILRIQQVVRGDSAAYFCASSPLAGGSDTQYFGPGTRLTVL.

The chain combines TRBV7-7 with TRBJ2-7, with 9 bases that match TRBD1. The germline gives CDR1 SSHAT, CDR2 FNYEAQ (reference sequence). This CDR3 region has 14 residues. The V and J ends lost 5 bases and 4 bases, in that order; junction bases with no gene match: 6. Written as DNA, the CDR3 is TGTGCCAGCAGCCCCCGACAGGGGGGTTACGAGCAGTACTTC. Translating gives CASSPRQGGYEQYF.

The chain uses TRBV7-2 and TRBJ2-7; 8 nucleotides line up with TRBD2. The junction had 16 bases not matched to a gene; V was cut back by 4 bases and J by 5 bases. The CDR3 is 17 amino acids. Germline CDR1 is SGHTA and CDR2 is FQGNSA. The CDR3 reads CASSSVSLSGSTNEQYF. DNA for the CDR3: TGTGCCAGCAGCTCTGTCTCCTTGAGCGGGAGCACAAACGAGCAGTACTTC. Full variable domain (outside the CDR3, taken from reference TRBV7-2 and TRBJ2-7): GAGVSQSPSNKVTEKGKDVELRCDPISGHTALYWYRQSLGQGLEFLIYFQGNSAPDKSGLPSDRFSAERTGGSVSTLTIQRTQQEDSAVYLCASSSVSLSGSTNEQYFGPGTRLTVT.

The chain combines TRBV7-9 with TRBJ2-3, with 7 bases fitting TRBD2. V gave up 4 bases and J gave up 1 base; unmatched junction bases: 5. Per germline, CDR1 SEHNR and CDR2 FQNEAQ (reference sequence). CDR3 length: 15 amino acids. CDR3: CASSSREPGTDTQYF. CDR3 coding DNA: TGTGCCAGCAGCTCGCGGGAGCCCGGCACAGATACGCAGTATTTT.

V usage is TRBV6-1 and J usage is TRBJ2-3; the match to TRBD2 covers 16 bases. The germline gives CDR1 MNHNS, CDR2 SASEGT. CDR3 length equals 19 residues. Unmatched junction bases numbered 8, after V lost 1 base and J lost 4 bases. The CDR3 is CASSEGVGLAGGLADTQYF. In nucleotides, the CDR3 is TGTGCCAGCAGTGAAGGGGTGGGACTAGCGGGGGGGCTGGCAGATACGCAGTATTTT.

V usage is TRBV30 and J usage is TRBJ1-4; 9 bases fit TRBD1. The CDR3 extends over 14 amino acids. V trimming: 3 bases; J trimming: 5 bases; junction bases outside the gene matches: 4. The germline CDR1 and CDR2 sequences are GTSNPN and SVGIG (reference sequence). In nucleotides, the CDR3 is TGTGCCTGGAGGGCCGGGACAGGGAATGAAAAACTGTTTTTT. Residues: CAWRAGTGNEKLFF. Full variable domain (remainder filled in from reference TRBV30 and TRBJ1-4): SQTIHQWPATLVQPVGSPLSLECTVEGTSNPNLYWYRQAAGRGLQLLFYSVGIGQISSEVPQNLSASRPQDRQFILSSKKLLLSDSGFYLCAWRAGTGNEKLFFGSGTQLSVL.

This chain uses TRBV14 with TRBJ2-1, with 7 bases matching TRBD2. The CDR3 covers 15 residues. Germline CDR1 reads SGHDN; CDR2 reads FVKESK. V was clipped by 1 base and J by 2 bases; unmatched bases: 2. The CDR3 is CASSQVAGAYNEQFF. The CDR3 DNA is TGTGCCAGCAGCCAAGTCGCGGGAGCCTACAATGAGCAGTTCTTC.

The chain links TRBV14 to TRBJ2-5; 10 bases are a match to TRBD2. Per the germline V gene, CDR1 is SGHDN and CDR2 is FVKESK. The CDR3 has 17 residues. V was clipped by 0 bases and J by 5 bases; unmatched bases: 9. CDR3: CASSQEGALAGEETQYF. Written as DNA, the CDR3 is TGTGCCAGCAGCCAAGAAGGAGCGCTAGCGGGAGAGGAGACCCAGTACTTC.

This clone was seen more than once but under ten times. The chain has TRBV7-8 and TRBJ2-5; 12 bases map to TRBD1. V lost 5 bases to trimming and J lost 5 bases; unmatched junction nucleotides: 9. Germline V gives CDR1 SGHVS, CDR2 FQNEAQ. CDR3 size: 16 residues. The CDR3 reads CASSLSRDRGRETQYF. In DNA, the CDR3 is TGTGCCAGCAGCCTAAGCCGGGACAGGGGGCGGGAGACCCAGTACTTC.

V and J are TRBV7-2 and TRBJ2-7; 8 nucleotides agree with TRBD2. With 6 bases clipped from V and 0 bases from J, the junction kept 10 bases outside the gene matches. The germline gives CDR1 SGHTA, CDR2 FQGNSA. This CDR3 has 16 residues. The CDR3 sequence: CASRPGGGRSSYEQYF. Here the CDR3 DNA reads TGTGCCAGCAGACCCGGGGGCGGGAGGAGCTCCTACGAGCAGTACTTC.

The chain recombines TRBV5-1 with TRBJ1-3; 9 bases map to TRBD1. The CDR3 is 15 residues long. Germline V gene lookup returns CDR1 SGHRS and CDR2 YFSETQ. Germline trimming cut 0 bases from V and 4 bases from J; bases unmatched to any gene: 2. The CDR3 bases are TGCGCCAGCAGCTTGGAAGGGACAGGGGGAAACACCATATATTTT. Translation gives CASSLEGTGGNTIYF.

This clone appeared a few times. The chain couples TRBV7-2 to TRBJ1-1; tentatively, D is TRBD1 (6 bases). V was cut by 1 base and J by 7 bases, with 10 bases left in between. CDR1 SGHTA and CDR2 FQGNSA come from the germline V gene. The CDR3 runs to 13 residues. CDR3 region: CASSLEVRGEAFF. The CDR3 DNA reads as TGTGCCAGCAGCTTAGAAGTCAGGGGTGAAGCTTTCTTT.

The chain joins TRBV18 to TRBJ2-2; 10 bases are shared with TRBD1. The CDR3 loop spans 14 amino acids. Trimming removed 3 bases from V and 5 bases from J; junction bases left unmatched: 0. Germline CDR1 is KGHSH and CDR2 is LQKENI. CDR3 protein: CASSPGQGTGELFF. CDR3 nucleotides: TGTGCCAGCTCACCGGGACAGGGGACCGGGGAGCTGTTTTTT.